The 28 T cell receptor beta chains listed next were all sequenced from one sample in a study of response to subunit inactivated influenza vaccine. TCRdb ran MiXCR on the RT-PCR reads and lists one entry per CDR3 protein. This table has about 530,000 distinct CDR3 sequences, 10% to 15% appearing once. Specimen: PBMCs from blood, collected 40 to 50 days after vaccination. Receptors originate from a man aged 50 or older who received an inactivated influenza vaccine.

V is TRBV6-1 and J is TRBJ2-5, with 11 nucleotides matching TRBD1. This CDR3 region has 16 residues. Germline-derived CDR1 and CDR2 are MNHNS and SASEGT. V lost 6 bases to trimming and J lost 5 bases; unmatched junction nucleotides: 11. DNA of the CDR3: TGTGCCAGCAGGGATCTGGACAGGGGGCCGCGGGAGACCCAGTACTTC. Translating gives CASRDLDRGPRETQYF.

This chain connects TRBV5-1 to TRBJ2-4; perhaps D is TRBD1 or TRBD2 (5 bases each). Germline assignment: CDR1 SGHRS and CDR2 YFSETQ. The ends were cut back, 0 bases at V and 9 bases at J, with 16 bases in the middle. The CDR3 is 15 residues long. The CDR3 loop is CASSLGPGQESIQYF. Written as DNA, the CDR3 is TGCGCCAGCAGCTTGGGTCCGGGGCAGGAAAGCATTCAGTACTTC.

DNA of the CDR3: TGTGCCAGCAGCCAGGGCCTAGTCTACAACGTCCTGACTTTC. Translating gives CASSQGLVYNVLTF. This chain joins TRBV5-6 and TRBJ2-6; D might be TRBD1 (5 bases). CDR3 size: 14 residues. Trimming shortened V by 4 bases and J by 9 bases, and 14 bases separated the two germline ends. Germline CDR1 is SGHDT and CDR2 is YYEEEE.

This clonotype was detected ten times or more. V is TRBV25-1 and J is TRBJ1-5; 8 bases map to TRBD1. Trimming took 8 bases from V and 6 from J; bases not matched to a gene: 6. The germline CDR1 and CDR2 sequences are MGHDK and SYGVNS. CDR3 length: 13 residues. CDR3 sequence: CASLDRAGQPQHF. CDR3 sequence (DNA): TGTGCCAGCCTGGACAGGGCTGGTCAGCCCCAGCATTTT.

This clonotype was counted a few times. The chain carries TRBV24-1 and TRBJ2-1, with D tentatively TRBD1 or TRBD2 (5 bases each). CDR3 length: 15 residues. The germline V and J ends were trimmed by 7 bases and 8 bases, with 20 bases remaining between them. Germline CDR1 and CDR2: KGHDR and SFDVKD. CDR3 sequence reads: CATRVGTGRHDEQFF. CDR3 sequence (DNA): TGTGCCACCAGGGTCGGGACGGGCCGACACGATGAGCAGTTCTTC.

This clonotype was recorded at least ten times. The CDR3 spells CAISSGTGKNSPLHF. As DNA, the CDR3 is TGTGCCATCAGCTCCGGGACAGGGAAGAATTCACCCCTCCACTTT. V is TRBV10-3 and J is TRBJ1-6; 9 bases are shared with TRBD1. Looked up from germline, CDR1 is ENHRY and CDR2 is SYGVKD. The junction had 7 bases not matched to a gene; V was cut back by 6 bases and J by 7 bases. This CDR3 has 15 amino acids.

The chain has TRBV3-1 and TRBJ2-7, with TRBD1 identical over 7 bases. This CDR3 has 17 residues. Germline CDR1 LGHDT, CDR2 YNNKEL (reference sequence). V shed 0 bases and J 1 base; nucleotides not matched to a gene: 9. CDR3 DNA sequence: TGTGCCAGCAGCCAAGAATGGAGACAGGGTAGATCCTACGAGCAGTACTTC. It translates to CASSQEWRQGRSYEQYF.

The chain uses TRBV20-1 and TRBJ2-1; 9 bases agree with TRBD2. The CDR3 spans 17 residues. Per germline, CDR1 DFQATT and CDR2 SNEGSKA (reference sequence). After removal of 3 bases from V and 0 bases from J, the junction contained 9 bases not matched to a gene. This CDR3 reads CSASGSGSDSSYNEQFF. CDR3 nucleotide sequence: TGCAGTGCTAGCGGTAGCGGGAGTGATAGCTCCTACAATGAGCAGTTCTTC.

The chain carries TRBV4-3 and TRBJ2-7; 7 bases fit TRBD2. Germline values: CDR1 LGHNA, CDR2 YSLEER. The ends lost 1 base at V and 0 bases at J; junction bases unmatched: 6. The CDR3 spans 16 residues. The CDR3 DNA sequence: TGCGCCAGCAGCCAAGTCTATAGCGGGTCCTCCTACGAGCAGTACTTC. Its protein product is CASSQVYSGSSYEQYF.

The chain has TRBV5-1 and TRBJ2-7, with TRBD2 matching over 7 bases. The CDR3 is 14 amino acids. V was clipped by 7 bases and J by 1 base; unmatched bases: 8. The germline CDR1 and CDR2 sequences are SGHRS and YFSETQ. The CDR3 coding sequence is TGCGCCAGCGCCTGGACTAGTACTTCCTACGAGCAGTACTTC. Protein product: CASAWTSTSYEQYF.

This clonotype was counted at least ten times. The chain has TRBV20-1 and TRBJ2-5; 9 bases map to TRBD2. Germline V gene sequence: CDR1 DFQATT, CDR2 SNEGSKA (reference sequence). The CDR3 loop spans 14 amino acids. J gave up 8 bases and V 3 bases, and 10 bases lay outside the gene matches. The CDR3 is CSARLRREGQTQYF. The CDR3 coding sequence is TGCAGTGCTAGGTTACGGCGGGAGGGTCAAACCCAGTACTTC.

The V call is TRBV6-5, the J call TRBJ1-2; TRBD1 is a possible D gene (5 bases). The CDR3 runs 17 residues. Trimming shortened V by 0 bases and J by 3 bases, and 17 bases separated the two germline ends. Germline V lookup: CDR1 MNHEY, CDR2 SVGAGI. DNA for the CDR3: TGTGCCAGCAGTTACTCGAAGCGGGGCCAGACGGACTATGGCTACACCTTC. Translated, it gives CASSYSKRGQTDYGYTF.

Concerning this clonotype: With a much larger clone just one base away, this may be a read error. DNA of the CDR3: TGCGCCAGCAGCAAAGGGATAACCTACGTGGAGCAGTACTTC. Protein product: CASSKGITYVEQYF. The rearrangement uses TRBV5-1 and TRBJ2-7; D gene uncertain. Per the germline V gene, CDR1 is SGHRS and CDR2 is YFSETQ. The CDR3 is 14 residues long. Trimming left V 4 bases short and J 7 bases short, with 18 bases between.

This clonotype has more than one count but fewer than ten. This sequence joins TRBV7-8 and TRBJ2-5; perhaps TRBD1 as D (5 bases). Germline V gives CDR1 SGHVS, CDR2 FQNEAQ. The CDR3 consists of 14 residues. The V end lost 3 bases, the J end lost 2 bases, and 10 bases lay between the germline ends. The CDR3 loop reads CASSLWGPQETQYF. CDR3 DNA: TGTGCCAGCAGCTTGTGGGGCCCTCAAGAGACCCAGTACTTC. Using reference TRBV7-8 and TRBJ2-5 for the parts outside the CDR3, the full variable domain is GAGVSQSPRYKVAKRGQDVALRCDPISGHVSLFWYQQALGQGPEFLTYFQNEAQLDKSGLPSDRFFAERPEGSVSTLKIQRTQQEDSAVYLCASSLWGPQETQYFGPGTRLLVL.

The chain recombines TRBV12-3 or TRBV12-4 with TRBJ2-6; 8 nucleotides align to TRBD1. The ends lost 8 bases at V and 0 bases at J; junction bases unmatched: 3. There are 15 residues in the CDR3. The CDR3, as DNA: TGTGCCAGCCCCGGACAGGGCTCTGGGGCCAACGTCCTGACTTTC. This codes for CASPGQGSGANVLTF.

In DNA, the CDR3 is TGTGCCAGCAGCTTCGGGGGGCCCAGGGATACGCAGTATTTT. Its translation: CASSFGGPRDTQYF. V is TRBV7-2 and J is TRBJ2-3; possibly TRBD2 for D (7 bases). CDR3 size: 14 residues. CDR1 SGHTA and CDR2 FQGNSA come from the germline V gene. V was trimmed by 3 bases and J by 6 bases, leaving 13 bases between them.

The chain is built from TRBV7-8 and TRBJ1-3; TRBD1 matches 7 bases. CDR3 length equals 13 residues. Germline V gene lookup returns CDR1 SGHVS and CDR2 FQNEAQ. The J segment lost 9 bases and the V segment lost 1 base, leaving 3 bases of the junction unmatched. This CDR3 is CASSLEGAVTIYF. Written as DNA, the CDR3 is TGTGCCAGCAGCTTAGAGGGGGCTGTCACCATATATTTT. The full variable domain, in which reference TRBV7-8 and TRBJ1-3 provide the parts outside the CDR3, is GAGVSQSPRYKVAKRGQDVALRCDPISGHVSLFWYQQALGQGPEFLTYFQNEAQLDKSGLPSDRFFAERPEGSVSTLKIQRTQQEDSAVYLCASSLEGAVTIYFGEGSWLTVV.

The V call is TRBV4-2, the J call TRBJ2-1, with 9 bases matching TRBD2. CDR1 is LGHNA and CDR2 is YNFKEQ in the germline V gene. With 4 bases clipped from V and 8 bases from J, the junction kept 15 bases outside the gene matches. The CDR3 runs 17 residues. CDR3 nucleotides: TGTGCCAGCAGCCTAGAAGGGTGGAGTAGCGGGAGTGATGAGCAGTTCTTC. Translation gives CASSLEGWSSGSDEQFF.

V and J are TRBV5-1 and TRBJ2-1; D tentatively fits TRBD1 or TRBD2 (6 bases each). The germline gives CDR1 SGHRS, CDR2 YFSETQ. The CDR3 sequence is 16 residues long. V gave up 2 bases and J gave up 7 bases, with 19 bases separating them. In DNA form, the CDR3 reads TGCGCCAGCAGCTTCTCCTCGGGGGCCCACTCGAATGAGCAGTTCTTC. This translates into CASSFSSGAHSNEQFF.

Here the CDR3 reads CASSTGGAVLDTQYF. The CDR3 DNA reads TGTGCCAGCAGCACCGGGGGGGCAGTACTAGATACGCAGTATTTT. V gene TRBV7-2 combines with J gene TRBJ2-3, with 8 bases aligning to TRBD2. Germline CDR1 SGHTA, CDR2 FQGNSA. The CDR3 is 15 amino acids. Losses at the gene ends were 5 bases for V and 5 bases for J; bases not matched to a gene: 9.

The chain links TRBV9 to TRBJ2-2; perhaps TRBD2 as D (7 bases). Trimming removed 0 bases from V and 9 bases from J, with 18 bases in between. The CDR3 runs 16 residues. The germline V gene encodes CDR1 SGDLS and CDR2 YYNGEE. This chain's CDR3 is CASSVGGGAALRELFF. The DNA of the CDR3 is TGTGCCAGCAGCGTAGGGGGGGGGGCCGCGTTAAGGGAGCTGTTTTTT.

In nucleotides, the CDR3 is TGTGCCAGCAGCCCTACGACAGGGAGAACGAATGAGCAGTTCTTC. It is translated as CASSPTTGRTNEQFF. The chain uses TRBV7-6 and TRBJ2-1; 7 bases match TRBD1. The J segment lost 7 bases and the V segment lost 5 bases, leaving 11 bases of the junction unmatched. Germline V CDR1 and CDR2: SGHVS, FNYEAQ. The CDR3 consists of 15 residues.

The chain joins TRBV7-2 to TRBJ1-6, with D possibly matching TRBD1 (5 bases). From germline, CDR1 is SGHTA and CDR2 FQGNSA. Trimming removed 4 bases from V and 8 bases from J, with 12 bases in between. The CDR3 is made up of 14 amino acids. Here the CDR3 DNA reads TGTGCCAGCAGCTCCCAGGGTGGTGATTCACCCCTCCACTTT. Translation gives CASSSQGGDSPLHF.

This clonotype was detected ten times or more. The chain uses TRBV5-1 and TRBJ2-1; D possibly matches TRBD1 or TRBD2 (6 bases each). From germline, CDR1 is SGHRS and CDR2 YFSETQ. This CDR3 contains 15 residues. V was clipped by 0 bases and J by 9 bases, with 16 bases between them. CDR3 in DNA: TGCGCCAGCAGCTTGGGCCCCGGGGGCACAATTGAGCAGTTCTTC. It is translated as CASSLGPGGTIEQFF.

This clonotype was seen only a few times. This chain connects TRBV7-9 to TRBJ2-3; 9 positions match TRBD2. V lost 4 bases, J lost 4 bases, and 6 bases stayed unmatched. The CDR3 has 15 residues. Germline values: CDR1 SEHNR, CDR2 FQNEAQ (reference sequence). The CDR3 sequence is CASSSVAGGPDTQYF. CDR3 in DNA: TGTGCCAGCAGCTCCGTCGCGGGGGGGCCAGATACGCAGTATTTT.

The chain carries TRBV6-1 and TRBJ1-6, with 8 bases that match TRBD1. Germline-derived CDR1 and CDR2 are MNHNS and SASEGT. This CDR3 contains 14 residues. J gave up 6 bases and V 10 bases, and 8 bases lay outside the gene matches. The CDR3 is CATNGQGFNSPLHF. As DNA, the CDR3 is TGTGCCACTAACGGACAGGGATTTAATTCACCCCTCCACTTT.

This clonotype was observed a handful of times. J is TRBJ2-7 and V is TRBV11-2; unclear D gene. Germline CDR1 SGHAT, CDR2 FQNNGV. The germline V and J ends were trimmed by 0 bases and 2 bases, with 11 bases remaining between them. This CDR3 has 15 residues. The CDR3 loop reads CASSLEARTPYEQYF. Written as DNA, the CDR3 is TGTGCCAGCAGCTTAGAGGCCAGGACGCCCTACGAGCAGTACTTC.

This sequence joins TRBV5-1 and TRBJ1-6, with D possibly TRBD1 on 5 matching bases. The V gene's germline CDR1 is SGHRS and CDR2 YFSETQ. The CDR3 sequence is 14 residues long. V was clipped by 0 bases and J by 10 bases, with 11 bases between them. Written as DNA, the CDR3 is TGCGCCAGCAGCTTGGGGCCCTGGGGGTCACCCCTCCACTTT. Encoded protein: CASSLGPWGSPLHF.